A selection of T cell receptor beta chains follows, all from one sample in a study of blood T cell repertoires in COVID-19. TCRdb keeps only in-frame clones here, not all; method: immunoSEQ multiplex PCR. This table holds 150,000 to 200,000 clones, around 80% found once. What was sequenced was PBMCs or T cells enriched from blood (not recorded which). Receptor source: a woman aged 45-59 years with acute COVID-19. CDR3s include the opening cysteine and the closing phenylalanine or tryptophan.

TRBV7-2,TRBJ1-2,CASSRPDRQYGYTF
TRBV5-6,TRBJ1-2,CASIPRGQQGYGYTF
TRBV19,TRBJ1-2,CASSKTGGAPLYYGYTF
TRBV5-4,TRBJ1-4,CASSLGQGGNEKLFF
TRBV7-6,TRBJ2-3,CASSSGRHRVRQGTKLTDTQYF
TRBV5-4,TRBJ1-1,CASSPRTGRGGNTEAFF
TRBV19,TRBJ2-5,CASSIGGQGRSETQYF
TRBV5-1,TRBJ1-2,CASSLAGYGYTF
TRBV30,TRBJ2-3,CATSGTSKTDTQYF
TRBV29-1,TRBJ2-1,CSVVRQGAGNEQFF
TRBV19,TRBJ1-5,CASSAGWGEGQPQHF
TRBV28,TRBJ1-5,CASSIPGGNDQPQHF
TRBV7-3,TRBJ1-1,CASSLEPPGTEAFF
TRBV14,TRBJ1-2,CASSRSVDRANYGYTF
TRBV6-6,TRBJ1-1,CASRGSTGGTEAFF